One and the same sample provided the 31 T cell receptor beta chains below, sequenced in a study of shared clonotypes between healthy human individuals. Selected positively for CCR7 and CD45RO-negative, naive CD8 cells excluded terminally differentiated effector memory CD45RA+ cells. Assay used: immunoSEQ multiplex PCR; TCRdb lists only in-frame clones, some missing. The sample consists of under 2,000,000 clones, about 95% of them appearing once. Sequenced input: naive CD8+ T cells sorted from blood. Source of these receptors: a man younger than 35 in good health.

The genes are TRBV7-9 and TRBJ2-7; perhaps D is TRBD1 or TRBD2 (5 bases each). The CDR3 runs 15 residues. In germline, CDR1 is SEHNR, CDR2 FQNEAQ (reference sequence). V was cut by 1 base and J by 0 bases, with 10 bases left in between. Here the CDR3 DNA reads TGTGCCAGCAGCTTAGAAGAGGGGACCTCCTACGAGCAGTACTTC. Protein: CASSLEEGTSYEQYF.

This sequence joins TRBV29-1 and TRBJ2-1, with TRBD2 identical over 8 bases. Germline assignment: CDR1 SQVTM and CDR2 ANQGSEA. The V gene end was trimmed by 2 bases and the J gene end by 1 base; junction bases not matched to a gene: 7. CDR3 length equals 16 residues. As DNA, the CDR3 is TGCAGCGTTGAATTCGTGGTAGCGGGATCCTACAATGAGCAGTTCTTC. Protein sequence: CSVEFVVAGSYNEQFF.

The chain couples TRBV18 to TRBJ1-1; TRBD1 aligns across 9 bases. Germline CDR1 KGHSH, CDR2 LQKENI. The CDR3 spans 15 residues. Germline trimming cut 4 bases from V and 3 bases from J; bases unmatched to any gene: 6. CDR3 DNA: TGTGCCAGCTCACAGGGACAGGGAGATTACACTGAAGCTTTCTTT. Its translation: CASSQGQGDYTEAFF.

The chain couples TRBV7-9 to TRBJ2-3; D might be TRBD2 (5 bases). The CDR3 sequence is 16 residues long. From germline, CDR1 is SEHNR and CDR2 FQNEAQ (reference sequence). The ends were cut back, 0 bases at V and 2 bases at J, with 12 bases in the middle. CDR3 protein: CASSLAEVRDTDTQYF. CDR3 coding DNA: TGTGCCAGCAGCTTAGCAGAAGTACGGGACACAGATACGCAGTATTTT. The full variable domain, in which reference TRBV7-9 and TRBJ2-3 provide the parts outside the CDR3, is DTGVSQNPRHKITKRGQNVTFRCDPISEHNRLYWYRQTLGQGPEFLTYFQNEAQLEKSRLLSDRFSAERPKGSFSTLEIQRTEQGDSAMYLCASSLAEVRDTDTQYFGPGTRLTVL.

The chain links TRBV5-1 to TRBJ1-1, with D perhaps TRBD1 (6 bases). In germline, CDR1 is SGHRS, CDR2 YFSETQ. The V end was cut by 3 bases, the J end by 4 bases, with 10 bases between. This CDR3 spans 13 amino acids. The CDR3 coding sequence is TGCGCCAGCAGCTACAGGGTGGCCACTGAAGCTTTCTTT. Protein sequence: CASSYRVATEAFF.

The chain recombines TRBV11-2 with TRBJ1-1; D gene uncertain. From germline, CDR1 is SGHAT and CDR2 FQNNGV. With 4 bases removed from V and 6 bases from J, the gap between germline ends came to 6 bases. CDR3 length: 11 amino acids. As DNA, the CDR3 is TGTGCCAGCAGCTCGGTTGCTGAAGCTTTCTTT. Translation: CASSSVAEAFF.

V gene TRBV4-1 combines with J gene TRBJ2-6; 8 bases fit TRBD1. Germline V lookup: CDR1 MGHRA, CDR2 YSYEKL. This CDR3 contains 18 residues. The V and J ends lost 2 bases and 1 base, in that order; junction bases with no gene match: 7. The CDR3 DNA reads TGCGCCAGCAGCCAACCAGGGGGCGACTTGTCTGGGGCCAACGTCCTGACTTTC. This sequence encodes CASSQPGGDLSGANVLTF.

The CDR3 DNA reads TGTGCCATTCTCCCGGACACGGGTGTTGAAGCTTTCTTT. This codes for CAILPDTGVEAFF. This sequence joins TRBV10-3 and TRBJ1-1; D is possibly TRBD1 (5 bases). Trimming took off 9 bases at V and 7 bases at J, with 18 bases between the two ends. The CDR3 runs 13 residues. Germline lookup yields CDR1 ENHRY and CDR2 SYGVKD.

V is TRBV11-3 and J is TRBJ2-7; D might be TRBD1 (5 bases). Trimming left V 1 base short and J 3 bases short, with 25 bases between. The CDR3 loop spans 19 amino acids. Germline loops: CDR1 SGHNT, CDR2 YENEEA. CDR3 region: CASSLVFEGAERPDYEQYF. CDR3 nucleotide sequence: TGTGCCAGCAGCTTAGTTTTTGAAGGGGCTGAGCGCCCCGACTACGAGCAGTACTTC.

This chain connects TRBV19 to TRBJ2-2, with a tentative D call TRBD2 (6 bases). There are 17 residues in the CDR3. Per the germline V gene, CDR1 is LNHDA and CDR2 is SQIVND (reference sequence). V was trimmed by 3 bases and J by 3 bases, leaving 17 bases between them. CDR3 region: CASSIWGQRADTGELFF. The DNA for the CDR3 is TGTGCCAGTAGTATCTGGGGCCAGCGGGCAGACACCGGGGAGCTGTTTTTT.

The genes are TRBV15 and TRBJ2-1, with D maybe TRBD1 (5 bases). The CDR3 runs to 16 residues. The germline CDR1 and CDR2 sequences are LNHNV and YYDKDF (reference sequence). V lost 1 base to trimming and J lost 6 bases, with 16 bases between them. The CDR3 protein is CATSRGSLGAGNEQFF. The DNA for the CDR3 is TGTGCCACCAGCAGAGGTTCGTTAGGGGCAGGCAATGAGCAGTTCTTC.

In this sample, this clone turned up once. The chain has TRBV11-2 and TRBJ2-5, with D unclear. Germline V gene lookup returns CDR1 SGHAT and CDR2 FQNNGV. The CDR3 covers 16 residues. Between the trimmed V and J ends, which lost 0 bases and 4 bases, there was a span of 15 bases. The CDR3, as DNA: TGTGCCAGCAGCTTAGACCTGGGTAGATACCTAGAGACCCAGTACTTC. Its translation: CASSLDLGRYLETQYF.

V and J are TRBV11-2 and TRBJ2-7; TRBD2 aligns across 7 bases. V lost 2 bases and J lost 4; bases outside the gene matches: 5. Germline CDR1 reads SGHAT; CDR2 reads FQNNGV. The CDR3 covers 14 residues. The CDR3 protein is CASSLLGEGYEQYF. The CDR3, as DNA: TGTGCCAGCAGCTTACTGGGGGAGGGGTACGAGCAGTACTTC.

The rearrangement joins TRBV21-1 to TRBJ1-5; TRBD1, as called in the table, went unchecked against the DNA. TRBV21-1 is flagged as a pseudogene. The CDR3 extends over 16 amino acids. The CDR3 DNA is TGTGCCAGCAGCAAAGGGCGGACAGCCAGCAATCAGCCCCAGCATTTT. This codes for CASSKGRTASNQPQHF.

This clone has a single count. DNA for the CDR3: TGCGCCAGCAGTGAGGCAGGGGGACCTGGCGAGCAGTACTTC. Its protein is CASSEAGGPGEQYF. This chain uses TRBV10-1 with TRBJ2-7, with 7 bases fitting TRBD1. Germline loops: CDR1 WNHNN, CDR2 SYGVQD (reference sequence). Trimming took 2 bases from V and 6 from J; bases not matched to a gene: 7. This CDR3 comprises 14 residues.

The chain has TRBV5-1 and TRBJ2-7, with 7 bases identical to TRBD1. CDR3 length: 15 amino acids. Germline V gene lookup returns CDR1 SGHRS and CDR2 YFSETQ. V lost 0 bases and J lost 3; bases outside the gene matches: 6. Here the CDR3 DNA reads TGCGCCAGCAGCTTGGCCACAGGGGCCAACTACGAGCAGTACTTC. Encoded protein: CASSLATGANYEQYF.

The chain carries TRBV28 and TRBJ1-3, with unresolved D. Germline CDR1 and CDR2: MDHEN and SYDVKM. The CDR3 spans 12 residues. Trimming took 10 bases from V and 1 from J, leaving 8 bases between them. The CDR3 protein is CATRTSGNTIYF. Written as DNA, the CDR3 is TGTGCCACCAGGACGTCTGGAAACACCATATATTTT.

The gene calls are TRBV7-9 and TRBJ2-7, with 7 bases matching TRBD1. CDR1 and CDR2 from the germline V gene are SEHNR and FQNEAQ (reference sequence). Trimming took 3 bases from V and 5 from J; bases not matched to a gene: 10. The CDR3 contains 15 residues. As DNA, the CDR3 is TGTGCCAGCAGCTTTGTGGAGACAGGGATAGACGAGCAGTACTTC. Encoded protein: CASSFVETGIDEQYF.

To note about this clone: The same CDR3 is also encoded by other DNA sequences in this sample. This rearrangement joins TRBV5-1 to TRBJ1-2; 7 positions match TRBD1. Germline assignment: CDR1 SGHRS and CDR2 YFSETQ. The CDR3 spans 13 residues. V lost 4 bases and J lost 3; bases outside the gene matches: 3. DNA of the CDR3: TGCGCCAGCAGCCTAGACAGGGACTATGGCTACACCTTC. Translation: CASSLDRDYGYTF. Together with reference TRBV5-1 and TRBJ1-2, the CDR3 gives the full variable domain: KAGVTQTPRYLIKTRGQQVTLSCSPISGHRSVSWYQQTPGQGLQFLFEYFSETQRNKGNFPGRFSGRQFSNSRSEMNVSTLELGDSALYLCASSLDRDYGYTFGSGTRLTVV.

The table lists this clone with a count of one. V gene TRBV25-1 combines with J gene TRBJ1-4; D uncertain. V lost 2 bases and J 7 bases, leaving 17 bases between the germline ends. Germline CDR1 and CDR2: MGHDK and SYGVNS. This CDR3 has 16 residues. CDR3 DNA: TGTGCCAGCAGTGAAGTGGTCAACAGTTGGGGTGAAAAACTGTTTTTT. Translation: CASSEVVNSWGEKLFF.

The chain is built from TRBV7-8 and TRBJ1-1; possibly TRBD1 for D (6 bases). The CDR3 spans 16 residues. The germline V gene encodes CDR1 SGHVS and CDR2 FQNEAQ. The V end lost 1 base, the J end lost 1 base, and 13 bases lay between the germline ends. The CDR3: CASSLGGGGTNTEAFF. For the CDR3, the DNA is TGTGCCAGCAGCTTAGGGGGAGGGGGGACGAACACTGAAGCTTTCTTT.

A word on this clone: The same CDR3 is also encoded by other DNA sequences in this sample. The chain uses TRBV6-5 and TRBJ1-1; 9 positions agree with TRBD1. V gave up 0 bases and J gave up 3 bases; unmatched junction bases: 2. The length of the CDR3 is 15 residues. Germline V gene lookup returns CDR1 MNHEY and CDR2 SVGAGI. In nucleotides, the CDR3 is TGTGCCAGCAGTTACTCTGGGACAGGGTACACTGAAGCTTTCTTT. Its protein is CASSYSGTGYTEAFF.

This sequence joins TRBV6-5 and TRBJ1-1; 7 nucleotides agree with TRBD1. The trim removed 7 bases at V and 6 bases at J, leaving 2 bases unmatched. Germline-derived CDR1 and CDR2 are MNHEY and SVGAGI. This CDR3 spans 11 amino acids. The CDR3 coding sequence is TGTGCCAGCACAGGGGGGTCTGAAGCTTTCTTT. This codes for CASTGGSEAFF.

This clone was observed once. This rearrangement joins TRBV15 to TRBJ2-1; D uncertain. This CDR3 is 13 amino acids long. Germline CDR1 and CDR2: LNHNV and YYDKDF (reference sequence). With 3 bases removed from V and 7 bases from J, the gap between germline ends came to 10 bases. Here the CDR3 reads CATSSRTVNEQFF. The CDR3 DNA reads TGTGCCACCAGCAGTCGAACAGTGAATGAGCAGTTCTTC.

The V call is TRBV9, the J call TRBJ1-2; unclear D gene. V lost 0 bases, J lost 1 base, and 10 bases lay in between. This CDR3 has 15 amino acids. Germline loops: CDR1 SGDLS, CDR2 YYNGEE. Here the CDR3 DNA reads TGTGCCAGCAGCGTAGCTGGGGAGATTAACTATGGCTACACCTTC. Translated: CASSVAGEINYGYTF.

V and J are TRBV2 and TRBJ2-5; a possible D gene is TRBD2 (5 bases). Trimming left V 3 bases short and J 5 bases short, with 13 bases between. The CDR3 sequence is 14 residues long. Germline V gene sequence: CDR1 SNHLY, CDR2 FYNNEI. The chain's CDR3 is CASSEDSLGETQYF. CDR3 sequence (DNA): TGTGCCAGCAGTGAGGACTCTTTGGGGGAGACCCAGTACTTC.

This clone was detected only once. The chain recombines TRBV27 with TRBJ2-1; D gene unclear. CDR3 length: 14 residues. Trimming shortened V by 1 base and J by 2 bases, and 6 bases separated the two germline ends. Germline CDR1 MNHEY, CDR2 SMNVEV (reference sequence). The CDR3 coding sequence is TGTGCCAGCAGTTTATGGTCTACCTACAATGAGCAGTTCTTC. This codes for CASSLWSTYNEQFF.

The rearrangement links TRBV5-8 to TRBJ2-2, with 9 bases that match TRBD2. V trimming: 1 base; J trimming: 6 bases; junction bases outside the gene matches: 7. The CDR3 extends over 16 amino acids. CDR1 is SGHTS and CDR2 is YDEGEE in the germline V gene. CDR3 coding DNA: TGTGCCAGCAGCTTGTTGCGGGGGGGCATATCCGGGGAGCTGTTTTTT. Translated: CASSLLRGGISGELFF.

The rearrangement links TRBV4-1 to TRBJ2-5; the D gene is possibly TRBD1 (6 bases). Germline CDR1 and CDR2: MGHRA and YSYEKL. V dropped 1 base and J dropped 7 bases, with 13 bases sitting between them. CDR3 length equals 14 residues. CDR3 sequence (DNA): TGCGCCAGCAGCCAAGTGGGGGCGCTGGGGACCCAGTACTTC. Protein product: CASSQVGALGTQYF.

The chain links TRBV27 to TRBJ2-7, with 9 bases that match TRBD1. J was trimmed by 5 bases and V by 5 bases; bases with no gene match: 16. The germline CDR1 and CDR2 sequences are MNHEY and SMNVEV (reference sequence). The CDR3 extends over 17 amino acids. CDR3 amino acids: CASSPWFPQGAINEQYF. DNA for the CDR3: TGTGCCAGCAGTCCCTGGTTCCCACAGGGGGCGATAAACGAGCAGTACTTC.

This rearrangement joins TRBV5-1 to TRBJ2-5, with 11 bases aligning to TRBD2. Germline lookup yields CDR1 SGHRS and CDR2 YFSETQ. The CDR3 spans 17 residues. J lost 1 base, V lost 3 bases, and 8 bases had no gene match. The CDR3 DNA is TGCGCCAGCAGCTCCTCTAGACTAGCGGGACTCCAAGAGACCCAGTACTTC. Its protein is CASSSSRLAGLQETQYF.